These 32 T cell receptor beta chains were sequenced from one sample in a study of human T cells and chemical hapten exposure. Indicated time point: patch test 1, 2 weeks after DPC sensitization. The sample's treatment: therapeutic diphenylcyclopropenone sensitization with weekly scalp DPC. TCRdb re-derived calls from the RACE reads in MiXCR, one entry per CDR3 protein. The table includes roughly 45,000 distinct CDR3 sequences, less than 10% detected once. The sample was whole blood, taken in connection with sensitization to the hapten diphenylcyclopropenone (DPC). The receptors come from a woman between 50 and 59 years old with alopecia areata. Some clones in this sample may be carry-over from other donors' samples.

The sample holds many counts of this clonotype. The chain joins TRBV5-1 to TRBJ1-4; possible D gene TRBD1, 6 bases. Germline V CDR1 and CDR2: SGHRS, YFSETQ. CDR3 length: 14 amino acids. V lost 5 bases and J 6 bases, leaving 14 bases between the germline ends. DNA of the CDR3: TGCGCCAGCAGGCAGGGAGCAGGGGATGAAAAACTGTTTTTT. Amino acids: CASRQGAGDEKLFF.

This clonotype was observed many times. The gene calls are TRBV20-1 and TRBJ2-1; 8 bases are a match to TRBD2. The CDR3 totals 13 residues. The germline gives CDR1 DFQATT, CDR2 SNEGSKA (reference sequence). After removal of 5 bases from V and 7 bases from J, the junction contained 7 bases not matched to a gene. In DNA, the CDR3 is TGCAGTGCTCAAGGAAGCGGGAGAAATGAGCAGTTCTTC. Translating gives CSAQGSGRNEQFF.

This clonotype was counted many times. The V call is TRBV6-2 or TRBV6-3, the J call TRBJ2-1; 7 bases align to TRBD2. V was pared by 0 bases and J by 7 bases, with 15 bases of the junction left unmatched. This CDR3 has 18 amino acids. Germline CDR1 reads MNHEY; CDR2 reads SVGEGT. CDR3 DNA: TGTGCCAGCAGTTACTCGCTCCGGGGTGCGGGAGTAGGGAATGAGCAGTTCTTC. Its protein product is CASSYSLRGAGVGNEQFF.

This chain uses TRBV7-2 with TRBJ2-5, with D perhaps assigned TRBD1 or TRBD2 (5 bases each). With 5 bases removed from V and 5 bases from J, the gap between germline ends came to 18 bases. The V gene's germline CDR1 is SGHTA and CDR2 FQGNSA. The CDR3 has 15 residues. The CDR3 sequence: CASSQRTGRRETQYF. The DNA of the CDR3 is TGTGCCAGCAGCCAGCGAACGGGGCGAAGGGAGACCCAGTACTTC. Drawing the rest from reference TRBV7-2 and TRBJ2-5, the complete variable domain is GAGVSQSPSNKVTEKGKDVELRCDPISGHTALYWYRQSLGQGLEFLIYFQGNSAPDKSGLPSDRFSAERTGGSVSTLTIQRTQQEDSAVYLCASSQRTGRRETQYFGPGTRLLVL.

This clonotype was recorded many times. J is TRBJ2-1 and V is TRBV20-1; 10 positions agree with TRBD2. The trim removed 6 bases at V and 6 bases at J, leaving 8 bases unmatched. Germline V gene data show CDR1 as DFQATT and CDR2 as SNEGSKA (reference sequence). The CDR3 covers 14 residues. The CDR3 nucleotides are TGCAGTGCCATTATAGCGGGAGGCGCCAATGAGCAGTTCTTC. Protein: CSAIIAGGANEQFF.

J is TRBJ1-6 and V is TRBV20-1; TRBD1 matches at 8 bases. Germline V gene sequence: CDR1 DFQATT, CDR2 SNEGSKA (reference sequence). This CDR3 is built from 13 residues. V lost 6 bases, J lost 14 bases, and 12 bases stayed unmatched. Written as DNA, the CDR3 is TGCAGTGCCAACGGACAGGGAGGGTCTTCCCTCCACTTT. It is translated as CSANGQGGSSLHF.

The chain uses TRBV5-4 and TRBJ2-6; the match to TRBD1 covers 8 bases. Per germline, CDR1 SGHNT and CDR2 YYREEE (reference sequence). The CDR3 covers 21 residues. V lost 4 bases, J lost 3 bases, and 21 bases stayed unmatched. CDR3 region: CASSQESVQGALLVGANVLTF. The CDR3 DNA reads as TGTGCCAGCAGCCAGGAGTCGGTTCAGGGGGCGCTTTTAGTTGGGGCCAACGTCCTGACTTTC.

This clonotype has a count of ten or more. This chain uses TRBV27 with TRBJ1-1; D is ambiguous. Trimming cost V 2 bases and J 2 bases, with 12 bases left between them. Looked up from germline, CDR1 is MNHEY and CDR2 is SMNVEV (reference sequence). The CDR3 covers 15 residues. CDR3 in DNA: TGTGCCAGCAGTTTAAGGGATAGTCCAAACACTGAAGCTTTCTTT. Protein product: CASSLRDSPNTEAFF.

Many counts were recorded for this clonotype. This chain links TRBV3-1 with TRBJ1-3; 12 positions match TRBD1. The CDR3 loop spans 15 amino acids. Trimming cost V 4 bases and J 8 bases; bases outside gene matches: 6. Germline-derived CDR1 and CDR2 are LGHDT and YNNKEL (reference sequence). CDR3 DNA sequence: TGTGCCAGCAGCCCGGGGACAGGGGGCAAGGACACCATATATTTT. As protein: CASSPGTGGKDTIYF.

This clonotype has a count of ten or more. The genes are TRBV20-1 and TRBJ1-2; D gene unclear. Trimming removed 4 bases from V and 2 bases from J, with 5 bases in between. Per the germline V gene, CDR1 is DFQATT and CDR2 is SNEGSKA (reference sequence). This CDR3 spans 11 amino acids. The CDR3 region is CSAMDNYGYTF. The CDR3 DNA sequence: TGCAGTGCTATGGACAACTATGGCTACACCTTC.

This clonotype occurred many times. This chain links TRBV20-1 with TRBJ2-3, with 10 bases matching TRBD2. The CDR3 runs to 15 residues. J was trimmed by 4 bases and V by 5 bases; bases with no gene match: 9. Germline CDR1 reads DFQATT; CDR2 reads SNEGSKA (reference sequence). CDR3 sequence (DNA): TGCAGTGCTGATAAGGGACTAGCGTTCGCAGATACGCAGTATTTT. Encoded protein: CSADKGLAFADTQYF.

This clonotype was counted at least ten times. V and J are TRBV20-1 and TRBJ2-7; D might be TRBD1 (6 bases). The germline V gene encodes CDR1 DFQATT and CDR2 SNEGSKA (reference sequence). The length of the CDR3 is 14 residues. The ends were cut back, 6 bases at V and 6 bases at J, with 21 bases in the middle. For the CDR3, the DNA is TGCAGTGCCCCCGTGCCGACAGGCATCGGCGAGCAGTACTTC. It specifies CSAPVPTGIGEQYF.

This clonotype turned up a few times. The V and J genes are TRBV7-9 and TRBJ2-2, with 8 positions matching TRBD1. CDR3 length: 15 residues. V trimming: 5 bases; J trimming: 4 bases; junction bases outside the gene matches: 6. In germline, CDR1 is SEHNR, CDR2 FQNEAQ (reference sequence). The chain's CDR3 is CASSPGTGATGELFF. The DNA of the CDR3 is TGTGCCAGCAGCCCCGGGACAGGAGCCACCGGGGAGCTGTTTTTT. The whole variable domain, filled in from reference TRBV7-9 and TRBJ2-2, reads DTGVSQNPRHKITKRGQNVTFRCDPISEHNRLYWYRQTLGQGPEFLTYFQNEAQLEKSRLLSDRFSAERPKGSFSTLEIQRTEQGDSAMYLCASSPGTGATGELFFGEGSRLTVL.

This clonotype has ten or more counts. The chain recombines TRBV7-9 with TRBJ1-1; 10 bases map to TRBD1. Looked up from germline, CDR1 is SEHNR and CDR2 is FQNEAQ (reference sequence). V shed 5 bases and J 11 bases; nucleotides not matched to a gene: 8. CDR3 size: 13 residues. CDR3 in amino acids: CASSPGTGVGAFF. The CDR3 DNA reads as TGTGCCAGCAGCCCCGGGACAGGGGTAGGCGCTTTCTTT.

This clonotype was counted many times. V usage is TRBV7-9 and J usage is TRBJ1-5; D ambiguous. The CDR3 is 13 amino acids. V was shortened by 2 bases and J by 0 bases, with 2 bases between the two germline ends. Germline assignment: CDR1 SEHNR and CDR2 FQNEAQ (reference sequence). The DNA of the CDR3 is TGTGCCAGCAGCTTACATAGCAATCAGCCCCAGCATTTT. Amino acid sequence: CASSLHSNQPQHF.

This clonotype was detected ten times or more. The CDR3 DNA is TGTGCCAGCAGCCACGGGACAGGGGAGAACATTCAGTACTTC. Translated: CASSHGTGENIQYF. The gene calls are TRBV2 and TRBJ2-4; 10 nucleotides match TRBD1. The CDR3 totals 14 residues. Germline V gene lookup returns CDR1 SNHLY and CDR2 FYNNEI. Trimming at V came to 6 bases and at J to 7 bases, leaving 6 bases not matched to a gene.

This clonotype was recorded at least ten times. The CDR3 protein is CASRPSTARAGPRLPSLFF. CDR3 in DNA: TGTGCAAGTCGCCCATCGACTGCCCGGGCGGGGCCACGATTGCCCAGCCTGTTTTTT. The J gene is TRBJ1-4, the V gene TRBV12-2; TRBD1 is taken as the D call from the table, unchecked against the DNA. TRBV12-2 counts as a pseudogene. The length of the CDR3 is 19 residues.

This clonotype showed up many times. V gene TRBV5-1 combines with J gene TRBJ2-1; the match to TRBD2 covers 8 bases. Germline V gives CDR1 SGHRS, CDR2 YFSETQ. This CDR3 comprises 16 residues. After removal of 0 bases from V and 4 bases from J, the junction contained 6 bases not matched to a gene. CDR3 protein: CASSLVAGGLYNEQFF. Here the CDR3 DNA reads TGCGCCAGCAGCTTGGTTGCGGGAGGCCTTTACAATGAGCAGTTCTTC.

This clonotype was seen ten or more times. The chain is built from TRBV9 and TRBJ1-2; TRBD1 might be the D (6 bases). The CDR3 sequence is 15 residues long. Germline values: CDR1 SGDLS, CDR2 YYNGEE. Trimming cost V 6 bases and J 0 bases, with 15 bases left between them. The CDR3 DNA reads TGTGCCAGCACCGGTGGACAGCAGTCTAACTATGGCTACACCTTC. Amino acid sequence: CASTGGQQSNYGYTF. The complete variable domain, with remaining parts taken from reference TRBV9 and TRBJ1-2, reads DSGVTQTPKHLITATGQRVTLRCSPRSGDLSVYWYQQSLDQGLQFLIQYYNGEERAKGNILERFSAQQFPDLHSELNLSSLELGDSALYFCASTGGQQSNYGYTFGSGTRLTVV.

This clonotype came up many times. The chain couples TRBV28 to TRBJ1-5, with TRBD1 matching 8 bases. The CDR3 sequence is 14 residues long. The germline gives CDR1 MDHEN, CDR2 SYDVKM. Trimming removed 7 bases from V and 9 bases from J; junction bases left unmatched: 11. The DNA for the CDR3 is TGTGCCAGCAAAGCGGGACAGGAGGGGAGGCCCCAGCATTTT. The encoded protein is CASKAGQEGRPQHF.

The CDR3 DNA is TGTGCCAGCCATGGACAGGGAATGAGCTCCTACAATGAGCAGTTCTTC. This codes for CASHGQGMSSYNEQFF. The chain joins TRBV6-1 to TRBJ2-1; TRBD1 matches at 8 bases. Per the germline V gene, CDR1 is MNHNS and CDR2 is SASEGT. V dropped 8 bases and J dropped 0; count of bases not matched to a gene: 9. This CDR3 spans 16 amino acids.

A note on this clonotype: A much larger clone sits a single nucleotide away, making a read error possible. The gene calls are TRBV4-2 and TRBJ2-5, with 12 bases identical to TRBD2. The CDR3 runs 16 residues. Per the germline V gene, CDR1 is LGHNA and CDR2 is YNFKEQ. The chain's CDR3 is CASSQGTSGARESQYF. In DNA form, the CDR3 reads TGTGCCAGCAGCCAAGGGACTAGCGGGGCTCGAGAGTCCCAGTACTTC.

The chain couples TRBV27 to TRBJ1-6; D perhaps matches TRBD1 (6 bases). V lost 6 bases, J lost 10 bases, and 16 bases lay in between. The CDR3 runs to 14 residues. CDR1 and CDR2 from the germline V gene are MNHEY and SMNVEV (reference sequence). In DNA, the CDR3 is TGTGCCAGCAGCTACAGGGAGTATTCCTCACCCCTCCACTTT. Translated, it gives CASSYREYSSPLHF.

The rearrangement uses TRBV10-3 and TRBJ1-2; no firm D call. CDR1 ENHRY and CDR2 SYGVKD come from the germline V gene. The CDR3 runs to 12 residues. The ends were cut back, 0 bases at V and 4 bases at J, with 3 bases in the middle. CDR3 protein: CAISESIYGYTF. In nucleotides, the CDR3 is TGTGCCATCAGTGAGTCGATCTATGGCTACACCTTC.

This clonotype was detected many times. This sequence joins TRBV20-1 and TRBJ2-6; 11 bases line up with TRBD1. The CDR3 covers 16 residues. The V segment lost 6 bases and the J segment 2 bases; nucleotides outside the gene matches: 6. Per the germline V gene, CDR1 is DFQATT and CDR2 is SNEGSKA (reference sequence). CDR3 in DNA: TGCAGTGCAACCGGACAGGGGGCTCCTGGGGCCAACGTCCTGACTTTC. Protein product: CSATGQGAPGANVLTF.

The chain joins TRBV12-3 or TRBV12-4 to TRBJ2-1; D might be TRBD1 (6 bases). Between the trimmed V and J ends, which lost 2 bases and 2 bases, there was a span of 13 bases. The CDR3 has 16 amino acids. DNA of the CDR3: TGTGCCAGCAGTTTACCAGACAGGACAGCCTACAATGAGCAGTTCTTC. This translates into CASSLPDRTAYNEQFF.

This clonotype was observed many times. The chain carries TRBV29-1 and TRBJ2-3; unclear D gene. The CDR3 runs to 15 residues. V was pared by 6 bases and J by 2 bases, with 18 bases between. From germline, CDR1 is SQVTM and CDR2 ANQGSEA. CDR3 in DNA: TGCAGCGTGGGGTCCAGCGCCCAAAACACAGATACGCAGTATTTT. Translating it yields CSVGSSAQNTDTQYF.

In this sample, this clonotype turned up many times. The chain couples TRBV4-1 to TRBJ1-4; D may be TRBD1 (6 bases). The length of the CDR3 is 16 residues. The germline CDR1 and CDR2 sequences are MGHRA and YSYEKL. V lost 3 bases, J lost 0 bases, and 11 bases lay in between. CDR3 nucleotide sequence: TGCGCCAGCAGCCAGGGGGCTTCGTCAACTAATGAAAAACTGTTTTTT. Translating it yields CASSQGASSTNEKLFF.

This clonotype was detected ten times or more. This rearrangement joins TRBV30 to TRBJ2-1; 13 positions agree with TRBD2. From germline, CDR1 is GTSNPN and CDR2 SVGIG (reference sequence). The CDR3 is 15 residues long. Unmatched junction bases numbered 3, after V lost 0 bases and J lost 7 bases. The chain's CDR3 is CAWSVGLAGENEQFF. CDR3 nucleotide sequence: TGTGCCTGGAGTGTCGGACTAGCGGGAGAGAATGAGCAGTTCTTC.

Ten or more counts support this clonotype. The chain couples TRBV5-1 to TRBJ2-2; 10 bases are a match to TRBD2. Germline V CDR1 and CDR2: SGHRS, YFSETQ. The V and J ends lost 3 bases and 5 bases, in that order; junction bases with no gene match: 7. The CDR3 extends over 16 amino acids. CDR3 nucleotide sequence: TGCGCCAGCAGCTCTAGCGGGAGATCGGATACCGGGGAGCTGTTTTTT. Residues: CASSSSGRSDTGELFF.

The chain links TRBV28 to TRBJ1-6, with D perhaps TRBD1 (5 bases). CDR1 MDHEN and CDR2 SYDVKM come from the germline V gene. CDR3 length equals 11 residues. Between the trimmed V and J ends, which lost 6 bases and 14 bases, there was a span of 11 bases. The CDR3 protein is CASRLQAALHF. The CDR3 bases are TGTGCCAGCAGATTACAGGCTGCCCTCCACTTT. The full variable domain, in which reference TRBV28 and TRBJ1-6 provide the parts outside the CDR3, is DVKVTQSSRYLVKRTGEKVFLECVQDMDHENMFWYRQDPGLGLRLIYFSYDVKMKEKGDIPEGYSVSREKKERFSLILESASTNQTSMYLCASRLQAALHFGNGTRLTVT.

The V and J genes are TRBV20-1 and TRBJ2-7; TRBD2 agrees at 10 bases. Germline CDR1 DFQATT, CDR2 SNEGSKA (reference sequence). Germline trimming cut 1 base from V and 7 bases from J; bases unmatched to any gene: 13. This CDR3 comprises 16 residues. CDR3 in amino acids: CSARGHSGRSLGEQYF. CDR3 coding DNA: TGCAGTGCTAGAGGCCATAGCGGGAGGTCCCTTGGGGAGCAGTACTTC.